This entry lists 23 T cell receptor beta chains sequenced from one sample in a study of glioma-infiltrating T cells after dendritic cell vaccination. Time point described: after dendritic cell vaccination, including at tumor progression/relapse. TCRdb's copy holds only in-frame clones and misses some; the assay was immunoSEQ multiplex PCR. The repertoire includes 50,000 to 65,000 clones, over 65% of them detected once, and around 8.5% sits in the top ten. Sequencing was performed on blood, taken after dendritic cell vaccination. The receptors stem from a human donor with glioblastoma.

V gene TRBV7-2 combines with J gene TRBJ1-1, with D tentatively TRBD1 (6 bases). Trimming pared 2 bases from V and 4 bases from J, leaving 20 bases between. The CDR3 is 17 residues long. Looked up from germline, CDR1 is SGHTA and CDR2 is FQGNSA. This CDR3 reads CASSLYLNSGVGTEAFF. CDR3 bases: TGTGCCAGCAGCTTATATTTGAATTCAGGGGTCGGCACTGAAGCTTTCTTT.

This chain connects TRBV6-5 to TRBJ1-1, with D possibly matching TRBD1 (5 bases). The CDR3 totals 14 residues. Germline V gene lookup returns CDR1 MNHEY and CDR2 SVGAGI. V was pared by 2 bases and J by 5 bases, with 12 bases between. The CDR3 protein is CASSYAGAGTEAFF. The CDR3 DNA reads TGTGCCAGCAGTTACGCCGGGGCGGGAACTGAAGCTTTCTTT.

The V gene is TRBV2, the J gene TRBJ1-1; 8 bases map to TRBD1. The CDR3 runs to 15 residues. Germline V gene data show CDR1 as SNHLY and CDR2 as FYNNEI. Trimming took 11 bases from V and 2 from J; bases not matched to a gene: 13. The CDR3 reads CAGDTQGAVNTEAFF. The CDR3 DNA sequence: TGTGCCGGCGATACCCAGGGGGCAGTTAACACTGAAGCTTTCTTT.

This chain uses TRBV2 with TRBJ2-1, with 9 positions matching TRBD2. Germline assignment: CDR1 SNHLY and CDR2 FYNNEI. The CDR3 spans 17 residues. Trimming removed 2 bases from V and 0 bases from J; junction bases left unmatched: 5. CDR3 sequence: CASSEQVSGSSYNEQFF. The CDR3 coding sequence is TGTGCCAGCAGTGAACAGGTTAGCGGGAGCTCCTACAATGAGCAGTTCTTC.

Remarks on this clone: Other DNA sequences in this sample translate to the same CDR3. This sequence joins TRBV27 and TRBJ1-6, with TRBD1 as a possible D gene (5 bases). Deletions cut 7 bases from V and 6 bases from J, with 13 bases between. Per germline, CDR1 MNHEY and CDR2 SMNVEV (reference sequence). The CDR3 has 14 amino acids. The CDR3, as DNA: TGTGCCAGCAATACCCAGGGTCCTAATTCACCCCTCCACTTT. Amino acids: CASNTQGPNSPLHF.

The rearrangement links TRBV5-8 to TRBJ2-2; D ambiguous. The V end was cut by 0 bases, the J end by 4 bases, with 10 bases between. This CDR3 has 15 residues. CDR1 and CDR2 from the germline V gene are SGHTS and YDEGEE. Here the CDR3 reads CASSLVAATTGELFF. CDR3 coding DNA: TGTGCCAGCAGCTTGGTAGCAGCGACCACCGGGGAGCTGTTTTTT.

This clone appeared a single time. The chain links TRBV7-2 to TRBJ2-7; TRBD2 agrees at 8 bases. The germline CDR1 and CDR2 sequences are SGHTA and FQGNSA. CDR3 length: 13 residues. The V and J ends lost 1 base and 7 bases, in that order; junction bases with no gene match: 3. CDR3 in DNA: TGTGCCAGCAGCTTAGGACGGGGGGGGGAGCAGTACTTC. It translates to CASSLGRGGEQYF.

V gene TRBV30 combines with J gene TRBJ2-7, with D perhaps matching TRBD1 (6 bases). Germline V gene lookup returns CDR1 GTSNPN and CDR2 SVGIG (reference sequence). V was shortened by 2 bases and J by 3 bases, with 11 bases between the two germline ends. The CDR3 runs 13 residues. The CDR3 DNA follows: TGTGCCTGGAGTTACAGGGTTTACTACGAGCAGTACTTC. Residues: CAWSYRVYYEQYF.

The V call is TRBV7-8, the J call TRBJ1-1, with D possibly matching TRBD1 (5 bases). Germline V gives CDR1 SGHVS, CDR2 FQNEAQ. The CDR3 contains 16 residues. V dropped 5 bases and J dropped 3 bases, with 19 bases sitting between them. The CDR3 is CASSLRGLTGDTEAFF. The CDR3 nucleotides are TGTGCCAGCAGCCTACGCGGGCTAACGGGGGACACTGAAGCTTTCTTT.

The rearrangement links TRBV29-1 to TRBJ1-5, with D maybe TRBD1 (5 bases). This CDR3 has 17 amino acids. Germline-derived CDR1 and CDR2 are SQVTM and ANQGSEA. The CDR3 coding sequence is TGCAGTGGGGTGACAGACACCAAAAACTCCGGCAATCAGCCCCAGCATTTT. Translation: CSGVTDTKNSGNQPQHF.

The chain uses TRBV7-3 and TRBJ2-2; 11 bases agree with TRBD2. After removal of 5 bases from V and 5 bases from J, the junction contained 4 bases not matched to a gene. Per the germline V gene, CDR1 is SGHTA and CDR2 is FQGTGA. The CDR3 has 15 amino acids. The CDR3 nucleotides are TGTGCCAGCAGCGTTTCTAGCGGGGGGACCGGGGAGCTGTTTTTT. Translation gives CASSVSSGGTGELFF. Based on the CDR3 plus reference TRBV7-3 and TRBJ2-2, the full variable domain is GAGVSQTPSNKVTEKGKYVELRCDPISGHTALYWYRQSLGQGPEFLIYFQGTGAADDSGLPNDRFFAVRPEGSVSTLKIQRTERGDSAVYLCASSVSSGGTGELFFGEGSRLTVL.

The count of this clone is one. This chain links TRBV5-1 with TRBJ2-1; maybe TRBD1 (5 bases). CDR1 and CDR2 (germline): SGHRS, YFSETQ. CDR3 size: 13 residues. V was cut by 5 bases and J by 8 bases, with 14 bases left in between. CDR3 nucleotide sequence: TGCGCCAGCAGTTATGGAAGGGGCTATGAGCAGTTCTTC. Translating it yields CASSYGRGYEQFF.

The chain uses TRBV5-1 and TRBJ2-7, with TRBD1 matching 10 bases. With V trimmed by 6 bases and J by 3 bases, 9 bases remained unmatched. Germline CDR1 SGHRS, CDR2 YFSETQ. The CDR3 consists of 15 residues. The CDR3, as DNA: TGCGCCAGCACCCCCGGGACAGGGGTTTTCTACGAGCAGTACTTC. Translating gives CASTPGTGVFYEQYF.

The gene calls are TRBV21-1 and TRBJ2-7; the table's D gene call, TRBD1, was not cross checked with the DNA. TRBV21-1 is deemed a pseudogene. The length of the CDR3 is 16 residues. Written as DNA, the CDR3 is TGTGCCAGCAGCGCCCCCCGCCGGGACAGGACCTACGAGCAGTACTTC. Amino acid sequence: CASSAPRRDRTYEQYF.

This sequence joins TRBV19 and TRBJ1-2; no reliable D call. Per the germline V gene, CDR1 is LNHDA and CDR2 is SQIVND (reference sequence). The CDR3 loop spans 16 amino acids. The ends were cut back, 2 bases at V and 4 bases at J, with 17 bases in the middle. The CDR3 region is CASSIRGVDLGYGYTF. Written as DNA, the CDR3 is TGTGCCAGTAGTATAAGAGGCGTAGACCTCGGCTATGGCTACACCTTC.

The CDR3 nucleotides read TGTGCCAGTAGTATGCAGGGGGCGGATGGCTACACCTTC. Residues: CASSMQGADGYTF. The chain has TRBV19 and TRBJ1-2; 8 bases agree with TRBD1. Germline loops: CDR1 LNHDA, CDR2 SQIVND (reference sequence). The CDR3 totals 13 residues. V shed 3 bases, J shed 6 bases, and the junction held 3 bases outside the gene matches.

This clone occurred once. The chain combines TRBV5-4 with TRBJ1-6; D perhaps matches TRBD1 (5 bases). Germline values: CDR1 SGHNT, CDR2 YYREEE (reference sequence). The CDR3 is 16 residues long. The germline V and J ends were trimmed by 1 base and 5 bases, with 13 bases remaining between them. This CDR3 is CASSLSARANNSPLHF. DNA for the CDR3: TGTGCCAGCAGCTTGTCAGCCAGGGCGAATAATTCACCCCTCCACTTT.

CDR3 bases: TGCAGCGTTGAAGACCGCGGGGGCAGTTACAATGAGCAGTTCTTC. This sequence encodes CSVEDRGGSYNEQFF. V usage is TRBV29-1 and J usage is TRBJ2-1, with a tentative D call TRBD2 (7 bases). The ends were cut back, 0 bases at V and 4 bases at J, with 13 bases in the middle. This CDR3 has 15 residues. The germline gives CDR1 SQVTM, CDR2 ANQGSEA.

The genes are TRBV29-1 and TRBJ2-5, with 11 bases lining up with TRBD1. With the DNA end fitting TRBJ2-7 better, the J assignment may be wrong. The V gene's germline CDR1 is SQVTM and CDR2 ANQGSEA. The CDR3 extends over 16 amino acids. This chain's CDR3 is CSVEIGGTGGDYEQYF. CDR3 coding DNA: TGCAGCGTTGAAATAGGGGGGACAGGGGGGGACTACGAGCAGTACTTC.

The chain couples TRBV5-4 to TRBJ1-2; D gene unclear. This CDR3 spans 16 amino acids. Germline loops: CDR1 SGHNT, CDR2 YYREEE (reference sequence). The V gene lost 4 bases and the J gene lost 8 bases, with 24 bases spanning the gap. CDR3 protein: CASSDWNRGGYEGYTF. CDR3 DNA sequence: TGTGCCAGCAGCGACTGGAATCGGGGTGGTTATGAGGGCTACACCTTC.

V and J are TRBV5-4 and TRBJ1-4; TRBD1 matches 7 bases. The ends lost 4 bases at V and 0 bases at J; junction bases unmatched: 6. In germline, CDR1 is SGHNT, CDR2 YYREEE (reference sequence). The CDR3 has 16 amino acids. The CDR3 spells CASSIGQVTTNEKLFF. DNA for the CDR3: TGTGCCAGCAGCATCGGACAGGTTACAACTAATGAAAAACTGTTTTTT.

This chain joins TRBV19 and TRBJ1-5, with TRBD1 as a possible D gene (6 bases). This CDR3 has 14 residues. Looked up from germline, CDR1 is LNHDA and CDR2 is SQIVND (reference sequence). Trimming removed 6 bases at V and 5 bases at J, with 14 bases between. Here the CDR3 reads CASRSAGVDQPQHF. As DNA, the CDR3 is TGTGCCAGTAGGTCGGCAGGGGTTGATCAGCCCCAGCATTTT.

V gene TRBV29-1 combines with J gene TRBJ2-3; D possibly corresponds to TRBD2 (6 bases). Germline loops: CDR1 SQVTM, CDR2 ANQGSEA. The CDR3 consists of 15 residues. Deletions cut 5 bases from V and 0 bases from J, with 15 bases between. The CDR3 reads CSVSEGSLSTDTQYF. DNA for the CDR3: TGCAGCGTTTCGGAGGGAAGCTTAAGCACAGATACGCAGTATTTT.